Shown below are 8 T cell receptor beta chains from a single sample sequenced in a study of blood T cells in healthy people across ages. Primed by a sample-barcoded 5' primer and a J-beta primer mix, a second PCR proceeded for about 7 to 11 cycles. In TCRdb, the 5' RACE reads were re-called with MiXCR into one record per CDR3 protein. This table has some 900,000 distinct CDR3 sequences, under 50% appearing once. Sequencing was done on a sample of blood. Every receptor here comes from a man between 25 and 39 years old in good health.

The chain has TRBV18 and TRBJ1-2; 11 bases fit TRBD1. The junction had 0 bases not matched to a gene; V was cut back by 6 bases and J by 6 bases. The CDR3 spans 12 residues. The V gene's germline CDR1 is KGHSH and CDR2 LQKENI. The DNA of the CDR3 is TGTGCCAGCTCGGGACAGGGGGATGGCTACACCTTC. Translating gives CASSGQGDGYTF.

Ten or more counts support this clonotype. This chain joins TRBV29-1 and TRBJ2-7, with D possibly being TRBD1 (6 bases). V lost 3 bases and J lost 0, with 9 bases in between. Germline V gene data show CDR1 as SQVTM and CDR2 as ANQGSEA. The CDR3 extends over 13 amino acids. CDR3 sequence reads: CSVERTDSYEQYF. In nucleotides, the CDR3 is TGCAGCGTTGAGAGGACAGACTCCTACGAGCAGTACTTC.

The gene calls are TRBV27 and TRBJ2-1; tentatively, D is TRBD1 or TRBD2 (5 bases each). Germline V gene sequence: CDR1 MNHEY, CDR2 SMNVEV (reference sequence). Trimming took off 2 bases at V and 10 bases at J, with 15 bases between the two ends. There are 14 residues in the CDR3. This CDR3 reads CASSLGSGTGEQFF. The CDR3 DNA reads TGTGCCAGCAGTTTAGGATCCGGGACCGGGGAGCAGTTCTTC.

This chain uses TRBV20-1 with TRBJ2-7; D possibly corresponds to TRBD1 (5 bases). The CDR3 has 16 amino acids. Per the germline V gene, CDR1 is DFQATT and CDR2 is SNEGSKA (reference sequence). The ends were cut back, 0 bases at V and 3 bases at J, with 18 bases in the middle. CDR3 region: CSARDRLDTADYEQYF. The CDR3 DNA is TGCAGTGCTAGAGATCGGCTGGACACCGCCGACTACGAGCAGTACTTC.

The chain couples TRBV4-1 to TRBJ2-3, with D possibly TRBD1 on 5 matching bases. This CDR3 is 16 amino acids long. Trimming left V 7 bases short and J 1 base short, with 18 bases between. Germline V CDR1 and CDR2: MGHRA, YSYEKL. DNA of the CDR3: TGCGCCAGCACGGTCGACCAGCAGGGCGGCACAGATACGCAGTATTTT. As protein: CASTVDQQGGTDTQYF.

The chain links TRBV5-1 to TRBJ1-1; a possible D gene is TRBD1 (6 bases). With 4 bases removed from V and 6 bases from J, the gap between germline ends came to 19 bases. Per the germline V gene, CDR1 is SGHRS and CDR2 is YFSETQ. This CDR3 is built from 15 residues. CDR3 nucleotide sequence: TGCGCCAGCAGCGTTGAGGGGGGAACTTTGGCTGAAGCTTTCTTT. It codes for CASSVEGGTLAEAFF.

The V call is TRBV20-1, the J call TRBJ2-4, with 9 bases matching TRBD1. The assigned J gene may be wrong: the sequence end matches TRBJ2-7 better. CDR1 is DFQATT, CDR2 SNEGSKA, per germline (reference sequence). The CDR3 covers 14 residues. CDR3 bases: TGCAGTGCTGGGGACAGGGACTCAACCTACGAGCAGTACTTC. Amino acid sequence: CSAGDRDSTYEQYF.

This clonotype came up a few times. The V call is TRBV5-1, the J call TRBJ2-1; D call uncertain. This CDR3 has 13 residues. Germline V lookup: CDR1 SGHRS, CDR2 YFSETQ. Trimming pared 3 bases from V and 6 bases from J, leaving 10 bases between. CDR3 nucleotides: TGCGCCAGCAGCTCGCCGGCCCTCAATGAGCAGTTCTTC. Residues: CASSSPALNEQFF. The variable domain in full, completed from reference TRBV5-1 and TRBJ2-1, reads KAGVTQTPRYLIKTRGQQVTLSCSPISGHRSVSWYQQTPGQGLQFLFEYFSETQRNKGNFPGRFSGRQFSNSRSEMNVSTLELGDSALYLCASSSPALNEQFFGPGTRLTVL.